The clone carrying this TCR beta chain was seen a few times. The data stem from a study of cytomegalovirus exposure and HLA in healthy donors. Germline V gives CDR1 MDHEN, CDR2 SYDVKM. The CDR3 is 16 residues long. Trimming took 5 bases from V and 10 from J, leaving 21 bases between them. The primer mix had 60 Vbeta and 13 Jbeta primers. Clones were read by immunoSEQ multiplex PCR, and TCRdb kept only the in-frame ones, dropping some. The sample comprises about 100,000 clones, around four fifths of which are singletons, and under 8.5% rests with the top ten. Sequencing was done on a sample of PBMCs. This TCR derives from a man younger than 45 in good health and CMV-seronegative. The chain employs TRBV28 and TRBJ1-6; a possible D gene is TRBD1 (5 bases). As DNA, the CDR3 is TGTGCCAGCAGTCATATGCCCCAGGGATTGGGGTCACCCCTCCACTTT. Protein sequence: CASSHMPQGLGSPLHF.